In its sample, the clone carrying this T cell receptor (beta chain) was seen many times. Its antigen remains unknown. The data were obtained in a study of response to subunit inactivated influenza vaccine. TCRdb re-called the RT-PCR reads with MiXCR, one entry per CDR3 protein. The sample includes 550,000 to 800,000 distinct CDR3 sequences, 15% to 19% of them seen just once. V lost 7 bases and J lost 4; bases outside the gene matches: 9. The length of the CDR3 is 15 residues. CDR1 and CDR2 (germline): MGHRA, YSYEKL. Study results and caveats: Few new T cells, the authors suggested, are recruited by each seasonal influenza vaccination.

Sequencing used PBMCs from blood, obtained 11 to 12 days after vaccination. The receptor's source is a man in his fifties or sixties who received an inactivated influenza vaccine. This chain uses TRBV4-1 with TRBJ2-3; 9 nucleotides agree with TRBD1. This chain's CDR3 is CASKIGTGMPDTQYF. The CDR3, as DNA: TGCGCCAGCAAGATCGGGACAGGGATGCCAGATACGCAGTATTTT.